This TCR beta chain was observed in a study of brain metastases from non-small cell lung cancer. Findings and limits, study-wide: In roughly 64% of brain metastases, T-cell clones were expanded compared with matched primary tumors. Brain metastases had lower T-cell infiltration than primary tumors. Paired brain metastases and primary tumors largely shared TCR repertoires.

Measured with immunoSEQ multiplex PCR; TCRdb has only the in-frame clones, and not every one. The table has 2,000 to 2,500 clones, around 90% seen once. To note about this clone: Its antigen is unknown.

V trimming: 3 bases; J trimming: 4 bases; junction bases outside the gene matches: 5. This CDR3 has 15 residues. Germline V gene data show CDR1 as KGHSH and CDR2 as LQKENI. The J gene is TRBJ1-2, the V gene TRBV18, with 10 positions matching TRBD1. What was sequenced was primary lung tumor tissue. This TCR came from a donor over 35 with non-small cell lung cancer. The CDR3 region has the DNA TGTGCCAGCTCACCGACAGGGGGCGCGAGCTATGGCTACACCTTC. Translated: CASSPTGGASYGYTF. The complete variable domain, with remaining parts taken from reference TRBV18 and TRBJ1-2, reads NAGVMQNPRHLVRRRGQEARLRCSPMKGHSHVYWYRQLPEEGLKFMVYLQKENIIDESGMPKERFSAEFPKEGPSILRIQQVVRGDSAAYFCASSPTGGASYGYTFGSGTRLTVV.